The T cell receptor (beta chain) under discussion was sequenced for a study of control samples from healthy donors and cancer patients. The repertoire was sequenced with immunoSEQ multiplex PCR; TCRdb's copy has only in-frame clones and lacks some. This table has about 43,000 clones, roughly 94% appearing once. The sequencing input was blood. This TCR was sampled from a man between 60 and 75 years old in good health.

As DNA, the CDR3 is TGCGCCAGCAGCCCGGGAGTTAGCTCCTACAATGAGCAGTTCTTC. Amino acids: CASSPGVSSYNEQFF. The chain uses TRBV5-1 and TRBJ2-1, with a tentative D call TRBD2 (6 bases). CDR3 length: 15 residues. Germline V gene lookup returns CDR1 SGHRS and CDR2 YFSETQ. V lost 4 bases to trimming and J lost 0 bases, with 11 bases between them.